This entry concerns a single T cell receptor beta chain. Its antigen remains undetermined. Base-call qualities are not available, and no considerably larger clone is one nucleotide away. The sample belongs to a study of cytomegalovirus exposure and HLA in healthy donors (dated by TCRdb to about 2017). Looking at the study overall: In an earlier analysis of around 540 of the donors, under 300 Gb of sequence data and roughly 100 million unique TCR beta sequences from about 190 million T cells were reported. All discovery cohort repertoires had been generated using a single sequencing platform. A separate validation cohort of roughly 130 different subjects was used in addition to the approximately 700-subject first cohort. The study combined high-throughput TCR immunosequencing, statistical association of individual TCRs with disease status, and machine learning to predict cytomegalovirus infection status. Genome-wide SNP genotypes for about 65% of the roughly 670 donors were used in a later genetic analysis, which treated that subset as a discovery cohort. The study used immunosequencing to profile the T cell repertoires of approximately 630 subjects and linked those repertoires to cytomegalovirus serostatus. Both class I and class II loci were covered by HLA typing, at four-digit resolution. An early release that covered fewer than 800 HLA-typed donors contained around 330 gigabases of sequencing data and 65 million to 100 million unique TCR sequences. Of the roughly 400 genotyped donors, approximately 83% fell in the genetic ancestry cluster associated with self-reported Caucasian donors. Because of strong linkage in the cohort, 4 to 6 DR-DQ haplotypes were treated as single units for association and clustering. The number of typed donors differed by locus: about 620-640 for A, B, C, DRB1 and DQB1; approximately 520 for DQA1; fewer than 610 for DPA1; and some 470 for DPB1. An earlier analysis of approximately 630 of the donors applied high-throughput TCR beta sequencing to assess whether each TCR beta V gene segment acted as functional or pseudogenic. A later analysis re-examined previously published TCR beta repertoires from more than 650 donors and added high-resolution HLA genotyping to investigate patterns of TCR occurrence. The study aimed to test whether signatures of past pathogen exposure could be identified by cataloging public T cell receptors. In the later analysis, no new phenotypic data were used to find candidate immune exposures; instead, reliance was placed on TCR beta sequences and their occurrence across donors. Across roughly 420 genotyped donors of the cohort, an average of approximately 220,000 unique TCR beta nucleotide sequences per donor were sequenced, and roughly a sixth of those sequences were non-productive. Alongside the repertoire data, information on donor age, sex, ethnicity and CMV serostatus was compiled. Findings and caveats that apply to the study as a whole: The study gave a list of some 150 TCR beta chains associated with cytomegalovirus. Specific HLA alleles were associated with over 15,000 TCR beta sequences at a false discovery rate of 0.05 in a later analysis. Linkage disequilibrium might explain the correlated functional status among segregating V segments, but an unknown experimental factor could not be excluded. A group of highly shared sequence variants was considered likely to be a technical artifact of the sequencing pipeline. According to a later analysis, parvovirus B19, influenza, CMV and Epstein-Barr virus appeared linked to several top co-occurrence clusters. Because counts were too low, 15 to 20 rarely observed V segments, including chromosome 9 orphons, were left out of the earlier analysis of approximately 500 of the donors. Compared with equally common non-associated chains, HLA-associated TCR beta chains in a later analysis were more clonally expanded and had lower generation probabilities. Because HLA typing was unavailable for some donors at each locus, only the typed subset was used in association tests. Cytomegalovirus status was reported to be diagnosed by the classifier with high specificity and sensitivity in both the original and validation cohorts. Most TCR sequences were observed very rarely across donors, whereas some public TCRs were present in many individuals. A further reported finding was that TCR beta sequences accurately predicted the HLA-A and HLA-B alleles for most subjects in the first cohort. An association between a missense DCLRE1C variant and V-gene and J-gene trimming of TCR beta chains was found in a later genetic analysis and replicated in an independent cohort. According to a later analysis, TCR association rates differed among HLA loci, with DRB1 alleles showing the most associated TCRs and HLA-C alleles showing the fewest. In a later analysis, most CMV-associated TCR beta chains were found to appear HLA-restricted, with HLA associations seemingly driven largely by CMV exposure. When HLA alleles, especially DR and DQ, strongly co-occurred, TCR associations were difficult to assign to individual alleles. In vitro tests confirmed that three of the cytomegalovirus-associated TCR beta chains recognize cytomegalovirus antigens. The cohort was sequenced for TCR beta chains only, and without alpha or paired-chain data the features that could be detected were limited. In a later genetic analysis, fewer N-insertions in productive TCRs were reported among donors in an Asian-associated ancestry cluster than the approximately 710-donor mean. CMV serostatus was the only immune exposure information available for the cohort. Presence/absence analyses assumed roughly uniform sequencing depth across donors, an assumption that may not hold. Some IMGT-functional V segments, including TRBV6-2 and TRBV6-3, could not be told apart with the 87-base-pair reads, so those segments were excluded. The authors suggested that the approach could potentially be extended to other disease states and immunological phenotypes. In an earlier analysis of some 500 of the donors, most TCR beta V segments appeared in productive rearrangements about 87% or about 30% of the time, broadly matching IMGT annotations.

CDR1 MNHEY and CDR2 SMNVEV are derived from the germline V gene (reference sequence). V is trimmed back by 6 bases and J by 6 bases, and the junction contains 8 bases that no gene match accounts for. The CDR3 holds 16 amino acids from the cysteine to the phenylalanine. Only CDR3 DNA is held: 48 bases, read in frame from base 1. The cohort was made up of under 800 healthy bone marrow donors. All cohort members were sampled while nominally healthy, although unrecorded immune exposures were likely present. The donor was CMV seronegative and belonged to the group of around 350 seronegative cohort members. Every donor gave a peripheral blood sample, and the peripheral blood mononuclear cells from that sample were used for TCR beta sequencing. Genomic DNA was extracted from the blood cell samples with the Qiagen DNeasy Blood Extraction Kit. Libraries were built with the immunoSEQ multiplex PCR assay. For the multiplex PCR, a mixture combining 60 forward primers for TCR Vbeta segments and 13 reverse primers for TCR Jbeta segments was used. The CDR3 region of rearranged TCR beta genes was amplified from genomic DNA by a multiplex PCR assay. Amplified TCR beta libraries were sequenced as 87-base-pair reads on the Illumina HiSeq System. From the authors' description of their analysis: In a later analysis, tens of millions of unique TCR beta chains were counted across the 500 to 850 repertoires, and around 10 million of these chains were shared by at least two donors. Raw reads were error-corrected and collapsed into unique sequences with a nearest-neighbor algorithm that merged closely related sequences to remove PCR and sequencing errors. CDR3 sequences were aligned to IMGT reference sequences to assign V, D and J gene segments. Each retained sequence needed at least a six-nucleotide match to both a V gene segment and a J gene segment. Rearrangements were called productive when the CDR3 lacked stop codons and stayed in frame with V and J; all others were non-productive. Following IMGT convention, CDR3 was defined as the stretch from the second conserved V-encoded cysteine up to the conserved J-encoded phenylalanine. The earlier analysis of roughly 590 of the donors excluded any sequence lacking an unambiguous match to a single V gene segment. In an earlier analysis of approximately 590 of the donors, V segments were called functional above 56.7% productive rearrangements and were called segregating when the between-donor standard deviation exceeded 5%. To diagnose cytomegalovirus status from the catalog of TCR beta chain sequences, a statistical classification framework was built. V and J gene assignment, in a later analysis, came from comparing TCR nucleotide sequences with IMGT/GENE-DB human TR gene sequences. A later analysis assigned CDR3 sequences and most-parsimonious VDJ recombination scenarios with the TCRdist pipeline. A later analysis defined each TCR beta chain by its CDR3 amino acid sequence plus V-gene family, and excluded reads lacking a unique V-gene family. As a way to deal with suspected cross-contamination and a sequencing artifact, a later analysis dropped 450 to 600 nucleotide sequences that were highly shared and had low generation probability. In a later analysis, a clonal expansion index was calculated for each public chain from normalized within-repertoire ranks of inferred template counts. In a later analysis, generation probabilities were computed with a VDJ recombination model fitted to out-of-frame rearrangements, and the resulting probabilities were checked against IGoR. In a later analysis, TCR-TCR, TCR-HLA and TCR-CMV co-occurrence was scored with hypergeometric tests, and a repertoire-size bias correction was applied to TCR pairs. In a later analysis, false discovery rates were estimated by permuting HLA or CMV assignments 20 times. A later analysis grouped co-occurring TCRs with DBSCAN, adding TCRdist sequence similarity when clustering within HLA-allele-positive subsets. For co-occurrence clustering, repertoires with fewer than 30,000 or more than 120,000 public chains were excluded, along with roughly five repertoires with anomalous nucleotide sharing. The immuneACCESS repertoire file appears here via TCRdb, limited to in-frame rearrangements. These files lack a portion of the clones; in checked studies, under half of the deficit traces to unresolved V genes, and the cause of the others is not known. From that table come the V and J calls and clone size; the DNA was used to work out D and trimming. A total of approximately 130,000 clones appear in this sample, 75% to 85% of them only once. The top ten constitute 1.1% to 1.5% of the sample.

Sequenced input: PBMCs. The chain uses TRBV27 and TRBJ2-3, with 14 bases in between that match TRBD2. The sequence was obtained from a woman in her 40s in good health and CMV-seronegative. DNA sequence: TGTGCCAGCAGGATTGGACTAGCGGGGGGATGGGATACGCAGTATTTT. It is translated as CASRIGLAGGWDTQYF.